Listed below are T cell receptor beta chains from one sample, sequenced in a study of cytomegalovirus exposure and HLA in healthy donors. Produced via immunoSEQ multiplex PCR; TCRdb's table is partial and in-frame only. Counted here are some 110,000 clones, approximately 70% occurring once; the ten biggest clones make up nearly 0.9%. Source material: PBMCs. These receptor sequences come from a woman aged 30 to 39 in good health and CMV-seronegative. CDR3s include the opening cysteine and the closing phenylalanine or tryptophan. D genes are given only for firm matches. For some rows the clone size is stated as once, few or many, or as a class when expanded; others skip it.

>TRBJ2-2|once|TRBV7-9|.
TGTGCCAGCAGCTTATCAGGGGTGGCCGGGGAGCTGTTTTTT
CASSLSGVAGELFF
>TRBJ2-1|.|TRBV9|TRBD2
TGTGCCAGCAGCGTAGGAGCGGGAGGAGGAGTTAATGAGCAGTTCTTC
CASSVGAGGGVNEQFF
>TRBJ2-1|.|TRBV30|.
TGTGCCTGGCGAGCTTACAATGAGCAGTTCTTC
CAWRAYNEQFF
>TRBJ1-2|.|TRBV19|.
TGTGCCAGTAGTATGGTCGGACAGATTTTACCGGACTATGGCTACACCTTC
CASSMVGQILPDYGYTF
>TRBJ1-1|few|TRBV5-1|.
TGCGCCAGCAGCTTGGCCCTGGGGGGGAACACTGAAGCTTTCTTT
CASSLALGGNTEAFF
>TRBJ2-1|.|TRBV18|TRBD1
TGTGCCAGCTCACGGGACAGGGTCGATGAGCAGTTCTTC
CASSRDRVDEQFF
>TRBJ1-5|few|TRBV15|.
TGTGCCACCAGCAGAGTTGCAGGGAAATACAATCAGCCCCAGCATTTT
CATSRVAGKYNQPQHF
>TRBJ2-2|.|TRBV5-4|TRBD1
TGTGCCAGCAGCCTGGGACAGAAACTGTTTTTT
CASSLGQKLFF
>TRBJ1-2|once|TRBV27|.
TGTGCCAGCAGGGAGGACAGCGACTATGGCTACACCTTC
CASREDSDYGYTF
>TRBJ2-2|few|TRBV11-3|TRBD2
TGTGCCAGCAGCTTAGTGGGAGGGATCTCCACCGGGGAGCTGTTTTTT
CASSLVGGISTGELFF
>TRBJ2-7|.|TRBV28|TRBD1
TGTGCCAGCAGGTTCGGGGACAGGGGGGTACCCTACGAGCAGTACTTC
CASRFGDRGVPYEQYF
>TRBJ2-7|.|TRBV7-8|TRBD2
TGTGCCAGCAGCTGGGGGGGATCCTACGAGCAGTACTTC
CASSWGGSYEQYF
>TRBJ1-4|once|TRBV27|.
TGTGCCAGCAGTTTATCCAGGGGAGTTAAATTTGAAAAACTGTTTTTT
CASSLSRGVKFEKLFF
>TRBJ2-1|.|TRBV5-6|TRBD2
TGTGCCAGCAGCTTGGAGCGGGAGGTTTGGGGGGGAGAGCAGTTCTTC
CASSLEREVWGGEQFF
>TRBJ2-7|.|TRBV10-2|.
TGCGCCACCTCAAATAGCGGCTACGAGCAGTACTTC
CATSNSGYEQYF
>TRBJ1-2|.|TRBV18|.
TGTGCCAGCTCACCCGTCGGGCGAGGGAGTAAGTTAGATGGCTACACCTTC
CASSPVGRGSKLDGYTF
>TRBJ2-1|few|TRBV5-1|TRBD1
TGCGCCAGCAGCTCATACAGGGGGCTCTACAATGAGCAGTTCTTC
CASSSYRGLYNEQFF
>TRBJ2-1|.|TRBV30|TRBD2
TGTGCCTGGAGTGTTCTAGCGGGGTACAATGAGCAGTTCTTC
CAWSVLAGYNEQFF
>TRBJ1-1|.|TRBV20-1|.
TGCAGTGCTCCCCAGGTACTTGAAGCTTTCTTT
CSAPQVLEAFF
>TRBJ1-1|.|TRBV5-4|TRBD1
TGTGCCAGCAGCTTGAGGCGGGGGACAGGGGGCGCGGACACTGAAGCTTTCTTT
CASSLRRGTGGADTEAFF
>TRBJ2-7|.|TRBV4-1|.
TGCGCCAGCAGCCAAGGGGCGGGTCCGTTCTCCTACGAGCAGTACTTC
CASSQGAGPFSYEQYF
>TRBJ1-2|.|TRBV6-1|TRBD1
TGTGCCAGCAGGAACGATCTGACAGGGGTGGATGGCTACACCTTC
CASRNDLTGVDGYTF
>TRBJ1-1|.|TRBV4-1|.
TGCGCCAGCAGCCAAGATCCGGGGACTGAAGCTTTCTTT
CASSQDPGTEAFF
>TRBJ2-5|few|TRBV7-9|.
TGTGCCAGCAGCCCCACGGTTAGCGGCCAAGAGACCCAGTACTTC
CASSPTVSGQETQYF
>TRBJ2-1|.|TRBV4-2|TRBD1
TGTGCCAGCAGCCGCCGACTGGACAGGGGGCCCTACAATGAGCAGTTCTTC
CASSRRLDRGPYNEQFF
>TRBJ1-2|.|TRBV6-1|TRBD1
TGTGCCAGCAGGGAGGAGGACAGGTTCTATGGCTACACCTTC
CASREEDRFYGYTF
>TRBJ1-2|.|TRBV4-1|TRBD1
TGCGCCAGCAGCTCGGACAGGGCGAATGGCTACACCTTC
CASSSDRANGYTF
>TRBJ1-1|.|TRBV6-5|.
TGTGCCAGCAGTTATCTGGAGACAGAAACTGAAGCTTTCTTT
CASSYLETETEAFF
>TRBJ2-1|.|TRBV5-8|TRBD2
TGTGCCAGCAGCTTGGTTACGGGGGGGCCCCGAGAGCAGTTCTTC
CASSLVTGGPREQFF
>TRBJ1-1|.|TRBV4-1|.
TGCGCCAGCAGCCAAGATTGGCAGATGAACACTGAAGCTTTCTTT
CASSQDWQMNTEAFF
>TRBJ2-1|.|TRBV5-1|TRBD2
TGCGCCAGCACTTCCCGAGGTGGACTAGCGGGAGGGGGTGGTAGGAATGAGCAGTTCTTC
CASTSRGGLAGGGGRNEQFF
>TRBJ1-5|.|TRBV5-4|TRBD1
TGTGCCAGCAGCTTCTACACAGGGGGAAGTCAGTCTCAGCCCCAGCATTTT
CASSFYTGGSQSQPQHF
>TRBJ1-4|.|TRBV30|.
TGTGCCTGGACGGTCGGACAGAAACTGGAAAAACTGTTTTTT
CAWTVGQKLEKLFF
>TRBJ2-7|.|TRBV7-6|.
TGTGCCAGCAGCTTAGCTATCGACAGCTCCTACGAGCAGTACTTC
CASSLAIDSSYEQYF
>TRBJ1-2|once|TRBV7-9|.
TGTGCCAGCAGCTTAGCGGGGCAGCTTCCCTTCTATGGCTACACCTTC
CASSLAGQLPFYGYTF
>TRBJ2-1|.|TRBV7-9|TRBD2
TGTGCCAGCAGCCCTCGACTAGCCAACGATTACAATGAGCAGTTCTTC
CASSPRLANDYNEQFF
>TRBJ2-3|.|TRBV5-1|.
TGCGCCAGCAGCTCCGACGGGAATACGCAGTATTTT
CASSSDGNTQYF
>TRBJ1-1|.|TRBV28|TRBD1
TGTGCCAGCAGTTTATTGGACAGGGGCACTGAAGCTTTCTTT
CASSLLDRGTEAFF
>TRBJ1-2|.|TRBV7-2|TRBD1
TGTGCCAGCAGCTTAGGCCTCGACAGGGCTGGGGGATATGGCTACACCTTC
CASSLGLDRAGGYGYTF
>TRBJ1-1|.|TRBV2|TRBD1
TGTGCCAGCAGTTCCCAGGGGGTGAAGAACACTGAAGCTTTCTTT
CASSSQGVKNTEAFF
>TRBJ1-2|once|TRBV10-3|.
TGTGCCATCAGTGAGTCGGATGGAGCCCTCTATGGCTACACCTTC
CAISESDGALYGYTF
>TRBJ1-5|.|TRBV7-8|.
TGTGCCAGCAGCACAAATCAGCCCCAGCATTTT
CASSTNQPQHF
>TRBJ2-7|.|TRBV27|.
TGTGCCAGCTCCGGTGGGGGGAGTGGCCCTTGGGACGAGCAGTACTTC
CASSGGGSGPWDEQYF
>TRBJ2-1|.|TRBV28|TRBD1
TGTGCCAGCGGCCTGGGACAGGGGGCTATCGATGAGCAGTTCTTC
CASGLGQGAIDEQFF
>TRBJ2-6|.|TRBV11-1|.
TGTGCCAGCAGCTTACAGGTCTCTGGGGCCAACGTCCTGACTTTC
CASSLQVSGANVLTF
>TRBJ1-1|.|TRBV30|.
TGTGCCTGGAACTCTTGGCAGGGGTGGGGAGTGAACACTGAAGCTTTCTTT
CAWNSWQGWGVNTEAFF
>TRBJ1-1|few|TRBV9|.
TGTGCCAGCAGCGTAGCAGGGAACACTGAAGCTTTCTTT
CASSVAGNTEAFF
>TRBJ1-1|few|TRBV10-2|.
TGCGCCAGCGGAGGGGCGACGGGTACTGAAGCTTTCTTT
CASGGATGTEAFF
>TRBJ2-7|few|TRBV5-4|TRBD2
TGTGCCAGCAGCCCAACCCCACTAGCGGGGGGAACTAAGCAGTACTTC
CASSPTPLAGGTKQYF
>TRBJ1-5|.|TRBV27|.
TGTGCCAGCAGTTACAGGTATAATCAGCCCCAGCATTTT
CASSYRYNQPQHF
>TRBJ2-7|.|TRBV4-3|TRBD2
TGCGCCAGCAGCCAGGTGGGGGGGAGCTCCTACGAGCAGTACTTC
CASSQVGGSSYEQYF
>TRBJ1-1|.|TRBV21-1|.
TGTGCCAGCAGCAAGGGAGGGTTCACTGAAGCTTTCTTT
CASSKGGFTEAFF
>TRBJ2-7|.|TRBV10-3|.
TGTGCCATCAGTGAGTCCTTGGCAGACTCCTACGAGCAGTACTTC
CAISESLADSYEQYF
>TRBJ1-2|few|TRBV29-1|.
TGCAGCGTTCGGTTTCACCCAGGGCGCTACACCTTC
CSVRFHPGRYTF
>TRBJ1-1|.|TRBV2|.
TGTGCCAGCAACCGTTTTGAGGGTACTGAAGCTTTCTTT
CASNRFEGTEAFF